A single T cell receptor beta chain is shown here with its context. Antigen specificity is unknown. This sample holds PBMCs from 8 to 10 ml fresh peripheral blood. The entry originates in a study of T cells in Graves' hyperthyroidism and ophthalmopathy. Whole-study results and caveats: Most thyroid clonotypes with frequency above 0.001 were detected in blood. A model using 13 V-J features told ophthalmopathy apart from stable hyperthyroidism.

Germline V lookup: CDR1 MNHEY, CDR2 SMNVEV (reference sequence). The CDR3 spans 16 residues. V lost 0 bases, J lost 4 bases, and 8 bases stayed unmatched. What was amplified from RNA transcripts were TCR beta CDR3 regions. The HTBI primer set was used in a first-round RT-PCR of the TCR CDR3. In TCRdb, the multiplex PCR reads were re-called with MiXCR into one record per CDR3 protein. Among about 520,000 distinct CDR3 sequences listed, roughly a quarter were seen once. The sequenced material came from blood. This clonotype was sampled from a woman aged 25 to 39 with Graves' ophthalmopathy. The V call is TRBV27, the J call TRBJ2-7; TRBD2 matches 8 bases. CDR3 residues: CASSLSPGRALYEQYF. Here the CDR3 DNA reads TGTGCCAGCAGTTTATCCCCCGGGAGGGCCTTATACGAGCAGTACTTC.